The sequence of this T cell receptor beta chain was determined in a study of PD-L1 blockade in urothelial cancer. The germline V gene has CDR1 MNHNY and CDR2 SVGAGI (reference sequence). V gave up 0 bases and J gave up 10 bases, with 12 bases separating them. The CDR3 spans 14 residues. Profiling relied on immunoSEQ multiplex PCR, and the TCRdb table lists in-frame clones only, not all of them. Of some 46,000 clones in the sample, 80% were seen once. The time point: pretreatment peripheral blood. Note on this clone: Its target is unknown.

Whole-study findings and limits: By 3 weeks, tumor-associated blood clones had expanded more in durable-benefit patients.

The TCR sequence derives from a man aged 60 to 69 with urothelial cancer. Specimen: PBMCs, collected around atezolizumab (anti-PD-L1) treatment. V usage is TRBV6-6 and J usage is TRBJ1-4; D call uncertain. CDR3 coding DNA: TGTGCCAGCAGTTACTCGAGTGCGAATCTAAAACTGTTTTTT. Translated: CASSYSSANLKLFF.